This T cell receptor beta chain is drawn from a study of shared clonotypes between healthy human individuals. In the study overall: Participating donors consisted of a couple of women and a few men aged 18 to 49. Study-wide results and caveats: Large sequencing depth failed to make sorted-subset sequencing complete, rarefaction showed. Among several donors, about 5% of naive CD4 clonotypes were found in common.

V shed 5 bases, J shed 2 bases, and the junction held 11 bases outside the gene matches. Germline loops: CDR1 SGDLS, CDR2 YYNGEE. The CDR3 has 16 amino acids. Assay: immunoSEQ multiplex PCR; the TCRdb copy retains only in-frame clones and omits some. The data hold roughly 1.4 million clones, with 98% to 99% observed a single time. Points on this clone: The antigen is undetermined.

Sequenced input: naive CD4+ T cells sorted from blood. Sample subset: CD45RA+ positively selected. This receptor was obtained from a man under 40 in good health. The chain is built from TRBV9 and TRBJ2-5, with 8 positions matching TRBD1. CDR3 sequence: CASSHRGTGIQETQYF. DNA of the CDR3: TGTGCCAGCAGTCATAGGGGGACAGGAATACAAGAGACCCAGTACTTC.